This is a list of T cell receptor beta chains from one sample in a study of blood T cell repertoires in COVID-19. Assay: immunoSEQ multiplex PCR; the TCRdb copy retains only in-frame clones and omits some. Seen here are approximately 220,000 clones, approximately 83% observed once, and the top ten hold 3% to 3.5%. The sequencing sample was made of peripheral blood. All receptors come from a woman in her twenties or thirties who had recovered from COVID-19. The CDR3 runs from the conserved cysteine through the conserved F or W. A D gene is named only where the DNA matches it firmly. A row's size may be missing; if present it is once, few, many or a size class.

D gene	V gene	J gene	clone size	CDR3 DNA	CDR3 protein
.	TRBV2	TRBJ2-5	.	TGTGCCAGCAGTGGAACCCCCAGAGAGACCCAGTACTTC	CASSGTPRETQYF
.	TRBV5-1	TRBJ2-1	few	TGCGCCAGCAGCTATCCAGAGGGTGAGCAGTTCTTC	CASSYPEGEQFF
.	TRBV7-8	TRBJ2-3	.	TGTGCCAGCAGCTTAATAATTTATGGCAGAGGTACAGATACGCAGTATTTT	CASSLIIYGRGTDTQYF
.	TRBV25-1	TRBJ1-4	.	TGTGCCAGCGAGAATTCTAATGAAAAACTGTTTTTT	CASENSNEKLFF
TRBD2	TRBV5-1	TRBJ2-1	.	TGCGCCAGCAGCTTGATAGCGGGAGGGCCAAATGAGCAGTTCTTC	CASSLIAGGPNEQFF
.	TRBV19	TRBJ2-5	.	TGTGCCAGTAGTATAGAGGCGGGTACTACAGGGGAGACCCAGTACTTC	CASSIEAGTTGETQYF
.	TRBV7-3	TRBJ2-7	.	TGTGCCAGCAGCGAGGGGCAGGGGCTCGACGAGCAGTACTTC	CASSEGQGLDEQYF
.	TRBV7-9	TRBJ2-1	.	TGTGCCAGCAGTCTAACTAGCAATGAGCAGTTCTTC	CASSLTSNEQFF
.	TRBV14	TRBJ1-4	.	TGTGCCAGCAGCCAAGATCAGGGTCCGTTTGAAAAACTGTTTTTT	CASSQDQGPFEKLFF
TRBD2	TRBV20-1	TRBJ2-3	.	TGCAGTGCAATGGGGGGGGATACGCAGTATTTT	CSAMGGDTQYF
TRBD1	TRBV3-1/TRBV3-2	TRBJ2-1	.	TGTGCCAGCAGCTCCCGGGACAGGGGATTCAATGAGCAGTTCTTC	CASSSRDRGFNEQFF
.	TRBV7-2	TRBJ2-2	.	TGTGCCAGCAGCTTAGTTGGTAGCGCGAACACCGGGGAGCTGTTTTTT	CASSLVGSANTGELFF
TRBD2	TRBV5-4	TRBJ2-1	once	TGTGCCAGCAGCTTGGCCCGAGCGGGAGTAGGAAATGAGCAGTTCTTC	CASSLARAGVGNEQFF
.	TRBV4-2	TRBJ1-5	.	TGTGCCAGCAGCCGAAAGGGGAATAGCAATCAGCCCCAGCATTTT	CASSRKGNSNQPQHF
TRBD1	TRBV4-1	TRBJ1-2	.	TGCGCCAGCAGCCAAGACCAGATACTTAGGACAGGGATTGGAGGCGGCTACACCTTC	CASSQDQILRTGIGGGYTF
.	TRBV12-3/TRBV12-4	TRBJ1-1	.	TGTGCCAGCCGCCTGGGGCTGAACACTGAAGCTTTCTTT	CASRLGLNTEAFF
.	TRBV5-1	TRBJ2-2	.	TGCGCCAGCAGCTCGCCGGCGAACACCGGGGAGCTGTTTTTT	CASSSPANTGELFF
.	TRBV7-3	TRBJ2-3	.	TGTGCCAGCAGCCCCCGTCCCAATTCGAAAAGCGAAACAGATACGCAGTATTTT	CASSPRPNSKSETDTQYF
TRBD1	TRBV6-6	TRBJ2-7	.	TGTGCCAGCAGGCTGGACAGGGAGTTATCCTACGAGCAGTACTTC	CASRLDRELSYEQYF
.	TRBV6-5	TRBJ2-6	once	TGTGCCACCTCAGTCGCCCCTGGGGCCAACGTCCTGACTTTC	CATSVAPGANVLTF
.	TRBV18	TRBJ2-3	once	TGTGCCAGCTCACCGGCACTAGCTTCAAGGGCAGATACGCAGTATTTT	CASSPALASRADTQYF
TRBD1	TRBV6-6	TRBJ2-7	.	TGTGCCAGCAGTCGATCAGGGGGCCACGAGCAGTACTTC	CASSRSGGHEQYF
TRBD1	TRBV7-9	TRBJ1-1	many	TGTGCCAGCAGCCCAGGGGGGACAACGAACACTGAAGCTTTCTTT	CASSPGGTTNTEAFF
TRBD1	TRBV19	TRBJ1-5	once	TGTGCCAGCAGGACAGGGGTTAGCAATCAGCCCCAGCATTTT	CASRTGVSNQPQHF
.	TRBV28	TRBJ1-5	.	TGTGCCAGCAGTTTGCACAGATTCTTACAGCCCCAGCATTTT	CASSLHRFLQPQHF
TRBD2	TRBV9	TRBJ2-2	.	TGTGCCAGCAGCGGACCTATAGCGGGTCCCGGGGAGCTGTTTTTT	CASSGPIAGPGELFF
TRBD2	TRBV6-4	TRBJ2-3	.	TGTGCCAGCAGTAGCGGGCCCGCGGGAGGGGATACGCAGTATTTT	CASSSGPAGGDTQYF